This T cell receptor beta chain comes out of a study of cytotoxic CD8 clonotypes in ibrutinib-treated CLL. As for the study in general: Partial response occurred in approximately 24 patients and complete response in 2; at median approximately 68 months, roughly 14 remained remitted and about 12 progressed. Among the samples, the mean was 255,043 productive templates and tens of thousands of productive rearrangements. Response sampling took place at median 12 months of treatment, range 6 to 36. Study-wide findings and caveats: At baseline, clonality was higher than in age-matched healthy donors and correlated with CD8+ counts.

With regard to this clone: The antigen is unknown.

Method: immunoSEQ multiplex PCR; TCRdb's copy keeps in-frame clones and lacks some. The data hold approximately 84,000 clones, with about 85% observed a single time. The clonotype was recovered from a human donor with chronic lymphocytic leukemia. The sample in question was PBMCs, obtained after 12 months of ibrutinib treatment.

In DNA, the CDR3 is TGTGCCAGCAGTGAGGAAAATCAGCCCCAGCATTTT. Translation gives CASSEENQPQHF. The rearrangement uses TRBV28 and TRBJ1-5; D is unresolved. Germline V CDR1 and CDR2: MDHEN, SYDVKM. V lost 5 bases and J lost 4, with 6 bases in between. The CDR3 has 12 amino acids.